Presented here are 32 T cell receptor beta chains from one specimen sequenced in a study of human T cells and chemical hapten exposure. TCRdb reprocessed the RACE reads via MiXCR and lists one record per CDR3 protein. The sample consists of around 200,000 distinct CDR3 sequences, around 30% of them appearing once. Sample time point: pre-sensitization, week 0. The treatment: therapeutic diphenylcyclopropenone sensitization with weekly scalp DPC. Sample: whole blood, taken in connection with sensitization to the hapten diphenylcyclopropenone (DPC). The receptors were sampled from a woman aged 25 to 39 with alopecia areata. Some clones in this sample may be carry-over from other donors' samples.

Details on this clonotype: The final CDR3 position lacks the conserved phenylalanine or tryptophan, pointing to a likely read error. The chain is built from TRBV11-1 and TRBJ2-2, with 11 bases lining up with TRBD2. This CDR3 has 19 amino acids. J gave up 3 bases and V 0 bases, and 9 bases lay outside the gene matches. Germline-derived CDR1 and CDR2 are SGHAT and FQDESV (reference sequence). The CDR3 loop reads CASSLASLLAGAYTGELFS. Written as DNA, the CDR3 is TGTGCCAGCAGCTTAGCCAGCCTACTAGCGGGGGCCTACACCGGGGAGCTGTTTTCT.

There are a few counts of this clonotype. This CDR3 reads CASSKDRGNQPQHF. In DNA, the CDR3 is TGTGCCAGCAGCAAAGACAGGGGAAATCAGCCCCAGCATTTT. V gene TRBV7-2 combines with J gene TRBJ1-5; the match to TRBD1 covers 8 bases. J was trimmed by 4 bases and V by 5 bases; bases with no gene match: 4. Germline CDR1 SGHTA, CDR2 FQGNSA. This CDR3 spans 14 amino acids.

This clonotype was picked up a small number of times. This chain connects TRBV2 to TRBJ2-1, with D maybe TRBD1 (6 bases). Between the trimmed V and J ends, which lost 6 bases and 6 bases, there was a span of 21 bases. This CDR3 is built from 16 residues. Germline CDR1 is SNHLY and CDR2 is FYNNEI. In nucleotides, the CDR3 is TGTGCCAGCAGAGAACGCCTTAGGAGAGGGGGCAATGAGCAGTTCTTC. Protein product: CASRERLRRGGNEQFF.

Only one count was recorded for this clonotype. CDR3 coding DNA: TGTGCCAGCAGTCCCACCGCCCCCGAGGGGCCTGAAGCTTTCTTT. Protein product: CASSPTAPEGPEAFF. This rearrangement joins TRBV28 to TRBJ1-1; tentatively, D is TRBD1 (5 bases). V lost 5 bases, J lost 6 bases, and 19 bases lay in between. Germline lookup yields CDR1 MDHEN and CDR2 SYDVKM. The CDR3 length is 15 residues.

In this sample, this clonotype turned up many times. The chain combines TRBV28 with TRBJ1-3; 8 nucleotides agree with TRBD1. CDR1 is MDHEN, CDR2 SYDVKM, per germline. With 4 bases clipped from V and 0 bases from J, the junction kept 8 bases outside the gene matches. This CDR3 spans 17 amino acids. The CDR3 nucleotides read TGTGCCAGCAGTTCTGACAGGGGTCGGGTCTCTGGAAACACCATATATTTT. Translating gives CASSSDRGRVSGNTIYF. The complete variable domain, with remaining parts taken from reference TRBV28 and TRBJ1-3, reads DVKVTQSSRYLVKRTGEKVFLECVQDMDHENMFWYRQDPGLGLRLIYFSYDVKMKEKGDIPEGYSVSREKKERFSLILESASTNQTSMYLCASSSDRGRVSGNTIYFGEGSWLTVV.

In this sample, this clonotype turned up a few times. This chain connects TRBV7-9 to TRBJ2-4; 8 nucleotides agree with TRBD1. The CDR3 covers 14 residues. V trimming: 3 bases; J trimming: 7 bases; junction bases outside the gene matches: 5. CDR1 SEHNR and CDR2 FQNEAQ come from the germline V gene (reference sequence). The CDR3 protein is CASSFGQGQNIQYF. The CDR3 nucleotides are TGTGCCAGCAGCTTCGGACAGGGCCAGAACATTCAGTACTTC.

The CDR3 region is CASTAYRGNTIYF. The CDR3 DNA sequence: TGTGCCAGCACCGCTTACAGAGGAAACACCATATATTTT. The rearrangement uses TRBV6-5 and TRBJ1-3; the D is unclear. The germline V and J ends were trimmed by 7 bases and 4 bases, with 11 bases remaining between them. Germline CDR1 and CDR2: MNHEY and SVGAGI. The CDR3 covers 13 residues.

V is TRBV29-1 and J is TRBJ2-7, with D maybe TRBD2 (5 bases). This CDR3 is built from 11 residues. Germline values: CDR1 SQVTM, CDR2 ANQGSEA. The CDR3 DNA reads TGCTGCGGTAGGTCGGGAAACGAGCAGTACTTC. Its protein product is CCGRSGNEQYF.

This clonotype was picked up one time. V and J are TRBV6-6 and TRBJ1-1, with 7 bases matching TRBD1. The CDR3 is made up of 13 amino acids. V dropped 6 bases and J dropped 4; count of bases not matched to a gene: 5. Germline CDR1 is MNHNY and CDR2 is SVGAGI (reference sequence). The CDR3 DNA reads TGTGCCAGCAGAGATAACAGGGGCACTGAAGCTTTCTTT. Translation: CASRDNRGTEAFF.

This clonotype was seen more than once but under ten times. The rearrangement uses TRBV4-1 and TRBJ2-5, with a tentative D call TRBD2 (5 bases). Per the germline V gene, CDR1 is MGHRA and CDR2 is YSYEKL. V lost 1 base and J 9 bases, leaving 12 bases between the germline ends. CDR3 length equals 13 residues. CDR3 nucleotide sequence: TGCGCCAGCAGCCAAGGGGTGTGGGAGCCCCAGTACTTC. Protein sequence: CASSQGVWEPQYF.

This clonotype was seen only a few times. This chain connects TRBV28 to TRBJ1-1; no definite D call. Germline assignment: CDR1 MDHEN and CDR2 SYDVKM. This CDR3 contains 15 residues. The ends were cut back, 1 base at V and 0 bases at J, with 9 bases in the middle. CDR3 coding DNA: TGTGCCAGCAGTTTATACGGAGCGGTGAACACTGAAGCTTTCTTT. Its protein is CASSLYGAVNTEAFF.

The chain joins TRBV29-1 to TRBJ2-3, with TRBD1 identical over 9 bases. V lost 7 bases and J lost 2; bases outside the gene matches: 4. The CDR3 covers 13 residues. CDR1 is SQVTM and CDR2 is ANQGSEA in the germline V gene. The CDR3 loop is CSEGTGSTDTQYF. CDR3 coding DNA: TGCAGCGAAGGGACAGGGTCCACAGATACGCAGTATTTT.

This chain links TRBV6-2 or TRBV6-3 with TRBJ2-2; 12 bases fit TRBD1. Trimming removed 6 bases from V and 7 bases from J; junction bases left unmatched: 9. CDR1 and CDR2 (germline): MNHEY, SVGEGT. The CDR3 is made up of 16 amino acids. CDR3 sequence reads: CASRGPGQGAVGELFF. The CDR3 DNA sequence: TGTGCCAGCAGAGGCCCGGGACAGGGGGCCGTCGGGGAGCTGTTTTTT.

This clonotype was recorded a few times. The V call is TRBV28, the J call TRBJ1-1; 7 bases are a match to TRBD1. The CDR3 contains 15 residues. Per germline, CDR1 MDHEN and CDR2 SYDVKM. V shed 7 bases, J shed 1 base, and the junction held 9 bases outside the gene matches. The CDR3 loop reads CASTELDRPNTEAFF. For the CDR3, the DNA is TGTGCCAGCACCGAACTGGACAGGCCGAACACTGAAGCTTTCTTT.

This clonotype was detected ten times or more. This rearrangement joins TRBV5-6 to TRBJ1-2; the D is unclear. Trimming took 5 bases from V and 4 from J, leaving 18 bases between them. CDR1 is SGHDT, CDR2 YYEEEE, per germline. The CDR3 spans 15 residues. The CDR3 region is CASSPLRSQVYGYTF. The CDR3 DNA sequence: TGTGCCAGCAGTCCTCTGCGGAGCCAGGTCTATGGCTACACCTTC.

A few counts support this clonotype. The gene calls are TRBV7-2 and TRBJ2-5, with 7 positions matching TRBD1. Germline trimming cut 7 bases from V and 2 bases from J; bases unmatched to any gene: 10. The CDR3 is 15 amino acids. Germline lookup yields CDR1 SGHTA and CDR2 FQGNSA. The DNA for the CDR3 is TGTGCCAGCAACGTTAGGTTCAGGGGGCAAGAGACCCAGTACTTC. This translates into CASNVRFRGQETQYF.

The rearrangement uses TRBV2 and TRBJ1-6; D gene unclear. The CDR3 is 15 residues long. V was cut by 5 bases and J by 3 bases, with 11 bases left in between. The V gene's germline CDR1 is SNHLY and CDR2 FYNNEI. The CDR3 nucleotides are TGTGCCAGCAGTAGAGACGGACTCTATAATTCACCCCTCCACTTT. Protein: CASSRDGLYNSPLHF.

This clonotype occurred many times. The chain joins TRBV9 to TRBJ1-1; a weak D match, TRBD1 (6 bases). The CDR3 contains 13 residues. V was cut by 2 bases and J by 1 base, with 6 bases left in between. Germline CDR1 is SGDLS and CDR2 is YYNGEE. The CDR3 DNA reads as TGTGCCAGCAGCGTGACAGGGAACACTGAAGCTTTCTTT. Residues: CASSVTGNTEAFF. Full variable domain (missing parts from reference TRBV9 and TRBJ1-1): DSGVTQTPKHLITATGQRVTLRCSPRSGDLSVYWYQQSLDQGLQFLIQYYNGEERAKGNILERFSAQQFPDLHSELNLSSLELGDSALYFCASSVTGNTEAFFGQGTRLTVV.

This clonotype has just a few counts. The rearrangement joins TRBV7-2 to TRBJ2-1, with D maybe TRBD2 (6 bases). The CDR3 loop spans 16 amino acids. Trimming removed 4 bases at V and 6 bases at J, with 19 bases between. Germline V gene sequence: CDR1 SGHTA, CDR2 FQGNSA. The CDR3 DNA follows: TGTGCCAGCAGCTCAGAGTGGTCAGCGGGTTCCAATGAGCAGTTCTTC. This encodes CASSSEWSAGSNEQFF.

V gene TRBV28 combines with J gene TRBJ2-7; TRBD1 agrees at 12 bases. V was clipped by 4 bases and J by 7 bases; unmatched bases: 8. CDR3 length: 15 residues. Germline assignment: CDR1 MDHEN and CDR2 SYDVKM. The CDR3 is CASSSPGQGAKEQYF. CDR3 coding DNA: TGTGCCAGCAGTTCGCCGGGACAGGGGGCAAAAGAGCAGTACTTC.

This chain connects TRBV28 to TRBJ2-5, with D possibly TRBD1 on 6 matching bases. CDR3 length: 15 amino acids. Germline lookup yields CDR1 MDHEN and CDR2 SYDVKM. Trimming removed 4 bases at V and 5 bases at J, with 17 bases between. The CDR3 DNA reads as TGTGCCAGCAGTTCCCCGACAGGCCCAGGGGAGACCCAGTACTTC. Translating it yields CASSSPTGPGETQYF.

The chain combines TRBV6-6 with TRBJ2-2; TRBD2 agrees at 7 bases. The CDR3 is made up of 15 amino acids. V lost 0 bases, J lost 5 bases, and 3 bases stayed unmatched. Germline-derived CDR1 and CDR2 are MNHNY and SVGAGI (reference sequence). The CDR3 sequence is CASSYSLARTGELFF. The CDR3 nucleotides are TGTGCCAGCAGTTACTCACTAGCGCGGACCGGGGAGCTGTTTTTT.

V is TRBV2 and J is TRBJ2-2, with D hard to call. Deletions cut 8 bases from V and 6 bases from J, with 19 bases between. In germline, CDR1 is SNHLY, CDR2 FYNNEI. The CDR3 extends over 15 amino acids. The CDR3 sequence: CASGFMPGGAGELFF. The CDR3 nucleotides read TGTGCCAGCGGGTTTATGCCGGGCGGAGCCGGGGAGCTGTTTTTT.

To note about this clonotype: The junction does not match germline at one end; this may be a read error. The chain recombines TRBV12-3 or TRBV12-4 with TRBJ1-5, with TRBD1 matching 10 bases. The CDR3 contains 13 residues. Written as DNA, the CDR3 is TGTGCCAGCAGTTTAGAGGGGACAGGGGAGTTGTATTTT. Translated: CASSLEGTGELYF.

This clonotype was found a few times. The V and J genes are TRBV5-4 and TRBJ1-2; D is possibly TRBD1 (5 bases). V was trimmed by 2 bases and J by 1 base, leaving 9 bases between them. The CDR3 is made up of 14 amino acids. CDR1 is SGHNT, CDR2 YYREEE, per germline (reference sequence). Written as DNA, the CDR3 is TGTGCCAGCAGCTTTGCAGGGATTAACTATGGCTACACCTTC. It yields the protein CASSFAGINYGYTF.

This clonotype was observed a few times. The chain links TRBV28 to TRBJ2-7; D ambiguous. The CDR3 is 14 amino acids. Trimming left V 8 bases short and J 6 bases short, with 20 bases between. The germline V gene has CDR1 MDHEN and CDR2 SYDVKM. In DNA form, the CDR3 reads TGTGCCAGCTCATTCTACCGGCTGGCTTCCGAGCAGTACTTC. This sequence encodes CASSFYRLASEQYF.

The V and J genes are TRBV28 and TRBJ1-2, with D perhaps matching TRBD1 (5 bases). This CDR3 has 13 amino acids. Between the trimmed V and J ends, which lost 6 bases and 2 bases, there was a span of 10 bases. CDR1 is MDHEN and CDR2 is SYDVKM in the germline V gene. This CDR3 is CASSVQGNYGYTF. The DNA for the CDR3 is TGTGCCAGCAGCGTTCAGGGAAACTATGGCTACACCTTC.

The chain recombines TRBV29-1 with TRBJ1-2, with D uncertain. The V end was cut by 4 bases, the J end by 0 bases, with 12 bases between. Germline CDR1 is SQVTM and CDR2 is ANQGSEA. The CDR3 is 14 amino acids. CDR3 amino acids: CSVGEKLANYGYTF. The CDR3 DNA sequence: TGCAGCGTTGGAGAGAAATTAGCTAACTATGGCTACACCTTC.

The V gene is TRBV5-1, the J gene TRBJ2-2; 7 bases map to TRBD2. Unmatched junction bases numbered 3, after V lost 1 base and J lost 6 bases. CDR3 size: 14 residues. Germline CDR1 SGHRS, CDR2 YFSETQ. The CDR3 region is CASSLREVAGELFF. In DNA, the CDR3 is TGCGCCAGCAGCTTGCGGGAGGTTGCCGGGGAGCTGTTTTTT. Together with reference TRBV5-1 and TRBJ2-2, the CDR3 gives the full variable domain: KAGVTQTPRYLIKTRGQQVTLSCSPISGHRSVSWYQQTPGQGLQFLFEYFSETQRNKGNFPGRFSGRQFSNSRSEMNVSTLELGDSALYLCASSLREVAGELFFGEGSRLTVL.

In its sample, this clonotype was seen a few times. The chain combines TRBV5-1 with TRBJ1-1; D gene unclear. CDR3 length: 14 residues. Germline lookup yields CDR1 SGHRS and CDR2 YFSETQ. V gave up 0 bases and J gave up 5 bases, with 11 bases separating them. Here the CDR3 DNA reads TGCGCCAGCAGCTTGGGCCCTCTTGGGACTGAAGCTTTCTTT. Translated, it gives CASSLGPLGTEAFF.

A few counts support this clonotype. The chain combines TRBV4-1 with TRBJ2-7, with TRBD1 as a possible D gene (6 bases). Germline V gene data show CDR1 as MGHRA and CDR2 as YSYEKL. The CDR3 has 15 amino acids. The germline V and J ends were trimmed by 0 bases and 2 bases, with 11 bases remaining between them. CDR3 sequence (DNA): TGCGCCAGCAGCCAAGATCAGGGGCCGGCCTACGAGCAGTACTTC. Translation: CASSQDQGPAYEQYF.

This chain joins TRBV6-5 and TRBJ1-1, with D maybe TRBD1 (5 bases). Germline assignment: CDR1 MNHEY and CDR2 SVGAGI. The CDR3 runs to 12 residues. V lost 10 bases and J lost 3, with 12 bases in between. CDR3 bases: TGTGCCACGGGACCAAGGGACACTGAAGCTTTCTTT. Translation gives CATGPRDTEAFF.